This T cell receptor beta chain was identified in a study of technical replicates of blood from a few donors. Sequencing was performed with immunoSEQ multiplex PCR; in TCRdb, only in-frame clones are kept and a portion is missing. The sample consists of 58,000 or so clones, 86% of them appearing once. This CDR3 has 14 residues. V was clipped by 8 bases and J by 4 bases, with 18 bases between them. Per germline, CDR1 WNHNN and CDR2 SYGVQD (reference sequence). The receptor comes from a human donor in good health. Some clones in this sample may be carry-over from other donors' samples. The sequencing sample was made of PBMCs. V and J are TRBV10-1 and TRBJ2-7; perhaps TRBD2 as D (5 bases). CDR3 sequence: CASGCLGVIYEQYF. The CDR3 DNA follows: TGCGCCAGCGGATGCCTCGGGGTTATTTACGAGCAGTACTTC.